A single sample gave rise to the 15 T cell receptor beta chains below, sequenced in a study of T cells after yellow fever vaccination. TCRdb re-called the 5' RACE reads through MiXCR, storing one row per CDR3 protein. The repertoire holds hundreds of thousands of distinct CDR3 sequences, approximately 19% seen once, with about a sixth in the top ten. The specimen comprised PBMCs, sampled before the yellow fever booster vaccination. The receptors shown here come from a man aged 18-30 years who received the YFV17D yellow fever vaccine.

The chain recombines TRBV20-1 with TRBJ2-3, with 15 bases matching TRBD2. Germline assignment: CDR1 DFQATT and CDR2 SNEGSKA (reference sequence). Losses at the gene ends were 3 bases for V and 2 bases for J; bases not matched to a gene: 12. The CDR3 contains 19 residues. The CDR3 nucleotides read TGCAGTGCTAGTGGAACAGGACTAGCGGGGGGGGATAACACAGATACGCAGTATTTT. This translates into CSASGTGLAGGDNTDTQYF.

This clonotype showed up just a few times. This chain connects TRBV6-5 to TRBJ2-3, with D perhaps assigned TRBD1 or TRBD2 (5 bases each). V was cut by 8 bases and J by 0 bases, with 18 bases left in between. This CDR3 is 16 amino acids long. Germline V CDR1 and CDR2: MNHEY, SVGAGI. CDR3 sequence reads: CASRWGPPESTDTQYF. As DNA, the CDR3 is TGTGCCAGCCGCTGGGGACCACCCGAGAGCACAGATACGCAGTATTTT.

This clonotype was picked up a small number of times. This sequence joins TRBV6-5 and TRBJ2-7, with D possibly matching TRBD2 (6 bases). CDR3 size: 17 residues. Germline lookup yields CDR1 MNHEY and CDR2 SVGAGI. Between the trimmed V and J ends, which lost 2 bases and 0 bases, there was a span of 17 bases. The CDR3 loop reads CASSYPSWLAASYEQYF. Here the CDR3 DNA reads TGTGCCAGCAGTTACCCCTCCTGGTTAGCGGCCTCCTACGAGCAGTACTTC.

The sample holds a few counts of this clonotype. This chain connects TRBV18 to TRBJ2-5, with D unresolved. Germline V CDR1 and CDR2: KGHSH, LQKENI. V dropped 2 bases and J dropped 4 bases, with 5 bases sitting between them. The CDR3 runs 12 residues. Here the CDR3 reads CASSPITETQYF. CDR3 DNA sequence: TGTGCCAGCTCACCAATAACAGAGACCCAGTACTTC.

V and J are TRBV11-2 and TRBJ2-5; 8 bases line up with TRBD2. Trimming cost V 0 bases and J 5 bases; bases outside gene matches: 11. The CDR3 runs to 17 residues. Germline V gene sequence: CDR1 SGHAT, CDR2 FQNNGV. The CDR3 loop is CASSLDLAGGPEETQYF. Written as DNA, the CDR3 is TGTGCCAGCAGCTTAGATCTGGCGGGGGGCCCGGAGGAGACCCAGTACTTC.

This clonotype was picked up a small number of times. The chain uses TRBV7-9 and TRBJ2-2; TRBD1 agrees at 8 bases. Germline V gene data show CDR1 as SEHNR and CDR2 as FQNEAQ (reference sequence). This CDR3 is built from 18 residues. The V and J ends lost 4 bases and 0 bases, in that order; junction bases with no gene match: 10. As DNA, the CDR3 is TGTGCCAGCAGCTCCGCAGGGGGCGTGGGTTCGAACACCGGGGAGCTGTTTTTT. Protein: CASSSAGGVGSNTGELFF.

A few counts support this clonotype. The J gene is TRBJ2-7, the V gene TRBV6-6; D assignment may be TRBD1 or TRBD2 (5 bases each). Trimming cost V 0 bases and J 2 bases, with 11 bases left between them. The germline gives CDR1 MNHNY, CDR2 SVGAGI (reference sequence). The CDR3 has 15 residues. The CDR3 DNA reads as TGTGCCAGCAGTTACTCTAGTCAGGGACCCTACGAGCAGTACTTC. It translates to CASSYSSQGPYEQYF.

The chain links TRBV4-3 to TRBJ2-2; 7 nucleotides line up with TRBD1. The CDR3 has 17 amino acids. The V gene end was trimmed by 4 bases and the J gene end by 8 bases; junction bases not matched to a gene: 16. Germline V gene sequence: CDR1 LGHNA, CDR2 YSLEER. CDR3 sequence (DNA): TGCGCCAGCAGCCGAAAGGCCACGGCAGGGGGAGCGGGGGAGCTGTTTTTT. Translation: CASSRKATAGGAGELFF.

This clonotype appeared many times. The chain uses TRBV20-1 and TRBJ1-5, with 10 bases aligning to TRBD1. Germline V gene data show CDR1 as DFQATT and CDR2 as SNEGSKA (reference sequence). The length of the CDR3 is 15 residues. V was clipped by 5 bases and J by 6 bases; unmatched bases: 10. Here the CDR3 DNA reads TGCAGTGCTTCACCGGGACAGGGGTACGTTCAGCCCCAGCATTTT. Amino acid sequence: CSASPGQGYVQPQHF.

This clonotype was detected a few times. The chain joins TRBV7-9 to TRBJ1-3; D remains unclear. Between the trimmed V and J ends, which lost 4 bases and 0 bases, there was a span of 10 bases. CDR3 size: 15 residues. CDR1 is SEHNR, CDR2 FQNEAQ, per germline (reference sequence). CDR3 residues: CASSSGTSSGNTIYF. CDR3 coding DNA: TGTGCCAGCAGCTCAGGAACGAGCTCTGGAAACACCATATATTTT.

This clonotype was detected ten times or more. Here the CDR3 DNA reads TGCAGGCCGCGTTTTATGCCCCAGCATTTT. Its protein product is CRPRFMPQHF. The J gene is TRBJ1-5, the V gene TRBV20-1; unclear D gene. Germline loops: CDR1 DFQATT, CDR2 SNEGSKA (reference sequence). This CDR3 has 10 amino acids.

The chain has TRBV20-1 and TRBJ2-3; D not resolved. Trimming cost V 1 base and J 6 bases, with 8 bases left between them. This CDR3 is built from 12 residues. Germline V gene data show CDR1 as DFQATT and CDR2 as SNEGSKA (reference sequence). CDR3 loop: CSARAIGDTQYF. The DNA of the CDR3 is TGCAGTGCTAGAGCCATAGGGGATACGCAGTATTTT.

The chain joins TRBV5-1 to TRBJ2-7; TRBD2 matches at 13 bases. The V gene's germline CDR1 is SGHRS and CDR2 YFSETQ. The CDR3 totals 17 residues. The V and J ends lost 4 bases and 3 bases, in that order; junction bases with no gene match: 10. CDR3 coding DNA: TGCGCCAGCAGCCCGGTCGGGGGACTAGCGGGGATCTACGAGCAGTACGTC. This gives the protein CASSPVGGLAGIYEQYV.

The chain uses TRBV12-3 or TRBV12-4 and TRBJ1-3; no definite D call. CDR3 length: 16 amino acids. The V gene lost 6 bases and the J gene lost 4 bases, with 19 bases spanning the gap. CDR3 residues: CASRPPTRWNGNTIYF. The CDR3 DNA reads as TGTGCCAGCAGACCACCGACTCGATGGAACGGAAACACCATATATTTT.

The rearrangement uses TRBV6-6 and TRBJ2-5; 7 nucleotides align to TRBD2. Germline CDR1 and CDR2: MNHNY and SVGAGI (reference sequence). The CDR3 has 14 amino acids. Trimming cost V 4 bases and J 1 base; bases outside gene matches: 3. The CDR3 DNA reads TGTGCCAGCAGTTCGGGGAGGGTCCAAGAGACCCAGTACTTC. Translated: CASSSGRVQETQYF.